The T cell receptor (beta chain) described here comes from a study of blood T cell repertoires in COVID-19. Study background: The study drew acute and convalescent COVID-19 samples from the United States, Italy and Spain.

The CDR3 contains 12 residues. The V end was cut by 8 bases, the J end by 4 bases, with 9 bases between. The germline gives CDR1 MDHEN, CDR2 SYDVKM. How the authors handled the data: Amplification from reference gene primers served as the basis for estimated nucleated cell counts. Repertoires were generated with immunoSEQ multiplex PCR, while TCRdb's copy carries only in-frame clones and drops some. V, J and clone size were drawn from that table, and D and trimming were deduced from the DNA. The sample contains 150,000 to 200,000 clones, 83% of which appear only once. Patients at the Seattle site were enrolled during active infection and followed longitudinally.

V usage is TRBV28 and J usage is TRBJ2-1, with D possibly being TRBD1 (6 bases). This clonotype was sampled from a woman between 70 and 85 years old with COVID-19, enrolled during active disease. Sequenced material: peripheral blood. CDR3 sequence reads: CASGTRYNEQFF. CDR3 in DNA: TGTGCCAGCGGGACACGTTACAATGAGCAGTTCTTC.